This entry lists 29 T cell receptor beta chains sequenced from one sample in a study of CXCR3-negative and CXCR3-positive naive CD8 T cells. The libraries of TRB cDNA were prepared using 5' RACE with UMI labels. TCRdb re-called the 5' RACE reads; one entry per CDR3 protein, DNA not given. The sample data list 43,000 or so distinct CDR3 sequences. Sequenced: memory CD8+ T cells from blood. The receptors here all came from a human donor in good health. Some clones in this sample may be carry-over from other donors' samples.

This clonotype is medium-sized (0.01 to 0.1%) by frequency. The V call is TRBV20-1, the J call TRBJ2-7; TCRdb names TRBD1, which stays unverified in the absence of DNA. The CDR3 contains 15 residues. Germline V gene lookup returns CDR1 DFQATT and CDR2 SNEGSKA (reference sequence). CDR3 region: CSAAPVTQDPYEQYF.

The chain's CDR3 is CASSAGRGAYEQYF. V and J are TRBV7-6 and TRBJ2-7; TCRdb calls TRBD1, which cannot be checked without DNA. CDR1 and CDR2 (germline): SGHVS, FNYEAQ. The CDR3 totals 14 residues.

V gene TRBV7-9 combines with J gene TRBJ1-2; the TCRdb call, TRBD1, lacks DNA for checking. Germline V gene sequence: CDR1 SEHNR, CDR2 FQNEAQ (reference sequence). The CDR3 has 13 residues. The CDR3 protein is CASSTGFNYGYTF.

The chain has TRBV4-3 and TRBJ2-2. CDR1 and CDR2 from the germline V gene are LGHNA and YSLEER. The CDR3 loop spans 15 amino acids. CDR3 sequence: CASSQVRLNTGELFF.

The V call is TRBV12-3 or TRBV12-4, the J call TRBJ2-3; as DNA is missing, the TRBD1 call by TCRdb cannot be tested. The CDR3 loop spans 13 amino acids. CDR3 amino acids: CASSRQEVDTQYF.

The chain carries TRBV10-3 and TRBJ2-5; TCRdb calls TRBD1, which cannot be checked without DNA. Germline CDR1 reads ENHRY; CDR2 reads SYGVKD. The CDR3 runs 14 residues. The CDR3 reads CAISEMGAQETQYF.

V and J are TRBV5-1 and TRBJ2-5; the TCRdb call, TRBD2, lacks DNA for checking. Germline V gives CDR1 SGHRS, CDR2 YFSETQ. This CDR3 is built from 16 residues. The CDR3 spells CASSSARDSYQETQYF.

The chain employs TRBV20-1 and TRBJ2-7; TCRdb proposes TRBD2, but this gene call is untestable without DNA. Germline CDR1 and CDR2: DFQATT and SNEGSKA (reference sequence). The CDR3 has 14 amino acids. CDR3 protein: CSAPGTSGRYEQYF.

The rearrangement uses TRBV14 and TRBJ2-1; without DNA, the TCRdb call of TRBD1 cannot be checked. This CDR3 is 14 amino acids long. Germline V gives CDR1 SGHDN, CDR2 FVKESK. CDR3 sequence: CASSQGGPLNEQFF.

The rearrangement joins TRBV9 to TRBJ2-7; TCRdb calls TRBD1, which cannot be checked without DNA. This CDR3 contains 16 residues. Germline V gene data show CDR1 as SGDLS and CDR2 as YYNGEE. CDR3 amino acids: CASSAGDGSSSYEQYF.

J is TRBJ2-1 and V is TRBV10-3; TCRdb outputs TRBD2, but without DNA this stays unchecked. The CDR3 sequence is 17 residues long. Germline V gives CDR1 ENHRY, CDR2 SYGVKD. This CDR3 is CAISEDWSGGVYNEQFF.

The genes are TRBV13 and TRBJ1-1; TCRdb indicates TRBD1, and absent DNA this call remains unverified. The CDR3 runs 13 residues. Germline V CDR1 and CDR2: PRHDT, FYEKMQ (reference sequence). The CDR3 sequence is CASSLDRATEAFF.

This chain's CDR3 is CASSQVGATGANVLTF. The genes are TRBV4-3 and TRBJ2-6. This CDR3 is built from 16 residues. Germline-derived CDR1 and CDR2 are LGHNA and YSLEER.

The chain carries TRBV4-3 and TRBJ1-6; TCRdb calls TRBD1, which cannot be checked without DNA. The CDR3 is 15 amino acids. The germline V gene has CDR1 LGHNA and CDR2 YSLEER. The chain's CDR3 is CASSQDRTGVIPLHF.

The chain employs TRBV7-8 and TRBJ2-5; with no DNA, the TCRdb D assignment of TRBD2 cannot be verified. Germline V gene lookup returns CDR1 SGHVS and CDR2 FQNEAQ. The CDR3 contains 15 residues. The chain's CDR3 is CASTLGPSGEETQYF.

The genes are TRBV6-4 and TRBJ2-2; no DNA is available, so the TRBD1 call from TCRdb remains unchecked. The CDR3 has 16 amino acids. Germline lookup yields CDR1 MRHNA and CDR2 SNTAGT. The CDR3 is CASSDTSPAGAGELFF.

The CDR3 spells CASSPDHLGGGNYEQYF. The chain links TRBV5-4 to TRBJ2-7; TCRdb selects TRBD1, and the lack of DNA leaves this call unchecked. Germline CDR1 and CDR2: SGHNT and YYREEE (reference sequence). The CDR3 is 17 residues long.

V gene TRBV7-2 combines with J gene TRBJ1-1; without DNA, the TCRdb call of TRBD1 cannot be checked. From germline, CDR1 is SGHTA and CDR2 FQGNSA. The CDR3 runs 16 residues. The CDR3 spells CASSPTGNGLNTEAFF.

The V and J genes are TRBV3-1 and TRBJ2-5; TCRdb outputs TRBD1, but without DNA this stays unchecked. The CDR3 spans 15 residues. Germline-derived CDR1 and CDR2 are LGHDT and YNNKEL (reference sequence). The chain's CDR3 is CASSPDGTGRETQYF.

The chain has TRBV30 and TRBJ2-1; the TCRdb D gene call, TRBD2, has no DNA to confirm it. Germline V gene data show CDR1 as GTSNPN and CDR2 as SVGIG (reference sequence). The CDR3 has 15 residues. The CDR3 loop reads CAWSIGLAGHNEQFF.

V and J are TRBV7-3 and TRBJ1-1. The CDR3 totals 14 residues. Germline V gene data show CDR1 as SGHTA and CDR2 as FQGTGA. CDR3 loop: CASSSGIMNTEAFF.

The rearrangement links TRBV10-1 to TRBJ1-1. CDR1 is WNHNN, CDR2 SYGVQD, per germline (reference sequence). The CDR3 covers 14 residues. CDR3 protein: CASSDNRQNTEAFF.

This sequence joins TRBV12-3 or TRBV12-4 and TRBJ1-3. This CDR3 is built from 16 residues. This CDR3 is CASSSRTAWDGNTIYF.

The chain links TRBV3-1 to TRBJ1-1. Germline V CDR1 and CDR2: LGHDT, YNNKEL (reference sequence). The CDR3 totals 14 residues. CDR3 loop: CASSLLKVGTEAFF.

V is TRBV6-5 and J is TRBJ2-7; TCRdb selects TRBD2, and the lack of DNA leaves this call unchecked. The germline CDR1 and CDR2 sequences are MNHEY and SVGAGI. This CDR3 contains 14 residues. The CDR3 protein is CASSYGGVDYEQYF.

The V and J genes are TRBV25-1 and TRBJ2-1; lacking DNA, the TRBD1 call made by TCRdb goes unchecked. This CDR3 spans 16 amino acids. The germline V gene has CDR1 MGHDK and CDR2 SYGVNS. CDR3: CASSETGRETYNEQFF.

The chain has TRBV29-1 and TRBJ2-1. CDR1 SQVTM and CDR2 ANQGSEA come from the germline V gene. CDR3 length: 12 residues. CDR3 sequence reads: CSVEQVGNEQFF.

J is TRBJ2-7 and V is TRBV15. The CDR3 is 13 residues long. In germline, CDR1 is LNHNV, CDR2 YYDKDF (reference sequence). CDR3 sequence: CATSREPGDEQYF.

V is TRBV25-1 and J is TRBJ2-1. The CDR3 is 13 residues long. Germline CDR1 and CDR2: MGHDK and SYGVNS. CDR3 amino acids: CASSEARHGEQFF.